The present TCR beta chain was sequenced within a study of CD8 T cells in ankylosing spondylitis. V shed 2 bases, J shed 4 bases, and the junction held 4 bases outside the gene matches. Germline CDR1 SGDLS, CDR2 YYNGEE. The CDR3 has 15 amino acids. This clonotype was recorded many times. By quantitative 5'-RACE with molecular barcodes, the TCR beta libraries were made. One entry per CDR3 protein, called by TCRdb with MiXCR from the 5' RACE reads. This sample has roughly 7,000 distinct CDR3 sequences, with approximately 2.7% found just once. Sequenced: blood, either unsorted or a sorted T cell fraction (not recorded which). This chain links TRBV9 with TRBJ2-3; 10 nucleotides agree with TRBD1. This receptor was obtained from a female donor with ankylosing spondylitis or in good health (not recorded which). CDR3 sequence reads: CASSVPGTGADTQYF. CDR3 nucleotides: TGTGCCAGCAGCGTCCCCGGGACAGGGGCAGATACGCAGTATTTT.